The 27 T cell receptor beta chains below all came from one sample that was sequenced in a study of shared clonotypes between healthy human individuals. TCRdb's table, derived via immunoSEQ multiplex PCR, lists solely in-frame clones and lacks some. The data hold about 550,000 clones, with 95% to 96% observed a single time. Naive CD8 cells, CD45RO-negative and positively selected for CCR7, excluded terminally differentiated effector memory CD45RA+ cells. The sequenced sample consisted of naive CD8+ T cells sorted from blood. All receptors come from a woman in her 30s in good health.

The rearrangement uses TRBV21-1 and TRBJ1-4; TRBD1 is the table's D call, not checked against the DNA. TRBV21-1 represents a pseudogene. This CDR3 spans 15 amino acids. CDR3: CASSKDNRLVEKLFF. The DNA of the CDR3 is TGTGCCAGCAGCAAAGATAACAGGTTAGTCGAAAAACTGTTTTTT.

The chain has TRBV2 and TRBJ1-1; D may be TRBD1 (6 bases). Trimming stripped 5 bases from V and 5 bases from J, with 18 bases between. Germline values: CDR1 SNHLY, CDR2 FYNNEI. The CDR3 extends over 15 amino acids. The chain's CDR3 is CASSRTDSLGTEAFF. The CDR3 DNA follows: TGTGCCAGCAGTCGAACGGACAGTTTAGGTACTGAAGCTTTCTTT.

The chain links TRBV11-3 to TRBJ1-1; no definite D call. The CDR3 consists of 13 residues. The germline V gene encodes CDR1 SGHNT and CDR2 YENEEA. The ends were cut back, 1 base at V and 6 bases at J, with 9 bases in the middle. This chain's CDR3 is CASSLVFGAEAFF. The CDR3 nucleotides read TGTGCCAGCAGCTTAGTGTTTGGGGCTGAAGCTTTCTTT.

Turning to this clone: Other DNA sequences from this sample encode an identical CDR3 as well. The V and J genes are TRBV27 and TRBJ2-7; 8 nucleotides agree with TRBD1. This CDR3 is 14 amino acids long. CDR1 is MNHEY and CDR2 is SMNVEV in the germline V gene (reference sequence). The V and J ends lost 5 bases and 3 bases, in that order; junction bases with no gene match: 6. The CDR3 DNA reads TGTGCCAGCAGTCCCGGACAGGGATTCTACGAGCAGTACTTC. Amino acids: CASSPGQGFYEQYF.

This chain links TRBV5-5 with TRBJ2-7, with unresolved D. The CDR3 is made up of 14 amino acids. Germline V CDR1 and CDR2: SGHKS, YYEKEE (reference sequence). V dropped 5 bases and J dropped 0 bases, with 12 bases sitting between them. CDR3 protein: CASRIGALSYEQYF. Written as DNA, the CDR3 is TGTGCCAGCAGGATCGGTGCACTCTCCTACGAGCAGTACTTC.

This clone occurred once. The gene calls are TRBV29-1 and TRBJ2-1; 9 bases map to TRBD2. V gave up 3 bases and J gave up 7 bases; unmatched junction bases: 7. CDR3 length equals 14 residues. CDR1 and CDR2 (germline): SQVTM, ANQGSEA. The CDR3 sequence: CSVDPGLAGNEQFF. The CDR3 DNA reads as TGCAGCGTTGATCCAGGGCTAGCGGGGAATGAGCAGTTCTTC.

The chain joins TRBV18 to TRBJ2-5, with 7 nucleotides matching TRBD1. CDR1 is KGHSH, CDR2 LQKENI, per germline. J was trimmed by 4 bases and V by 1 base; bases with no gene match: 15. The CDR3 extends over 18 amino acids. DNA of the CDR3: TGTGCCAGCTCACCACTGGGCGCAGACAGGGCCAGTCCAGAGACCCAGTACTTC. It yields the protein CASSPLGADRASPETQYF.

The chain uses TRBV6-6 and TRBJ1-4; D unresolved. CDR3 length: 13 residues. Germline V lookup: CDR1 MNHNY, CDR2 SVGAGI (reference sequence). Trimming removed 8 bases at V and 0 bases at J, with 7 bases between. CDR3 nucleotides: TGTGCCAGCGGAGTATCAACTAATGAAAAACTGTTTTTT. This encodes CASGVSTNEKLFF.

The CDR3 region has the DNA TGTGCCAGCAGTTACTCTTGGGGGCCCTCCTACGAGCAGTACTTC. Translation: CASSYSWGPSYEQYF. The chain recombines TRBV6-5 with TRBJ2-7, with D perhaps matching TRBD1 (6 bases). The V end lost 0 bases, the J end lost 0 bases, and 9 bases lay between the germline ends. Germline CDR1 reads MNHEY; CDR2 reads SVGAGI. The CDR3 is 15 amino acids.

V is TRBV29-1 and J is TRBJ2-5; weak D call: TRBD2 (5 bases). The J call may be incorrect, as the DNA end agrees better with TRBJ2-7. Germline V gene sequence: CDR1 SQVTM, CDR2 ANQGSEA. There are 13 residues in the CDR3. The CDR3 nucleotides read TGCAGCGTTGAATCCGGACTCGGCTACGAGCAGTACTTC. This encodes CSVESGLGYEQYF.

CDR3: CASSGGTGSTGELFF. In DNA, the CDR3 is TGTGCCAGCAGCGGGGGGACAGGGAGTACCGGGGAGCTGTTTTTT. The rearrangement uses TRBV28 and TRBJ2-2; 9 bases agree with TRBD1. The V gene's germline CDR1 is MDHEN and CDR2 SYDVKM. The CDR3 loop spans 15 amino acids. V lost 6 bases, J lost 5 bases, and 7 bases stayed unmatched.

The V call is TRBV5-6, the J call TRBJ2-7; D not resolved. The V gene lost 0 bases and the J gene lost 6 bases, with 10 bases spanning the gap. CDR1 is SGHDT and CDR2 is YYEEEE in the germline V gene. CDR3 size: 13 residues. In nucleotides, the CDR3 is TGTGCCAGCAGCTTGGAGCAGCGACCCGAGCAGTACTTC. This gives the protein CASSLEQRPEQYF.

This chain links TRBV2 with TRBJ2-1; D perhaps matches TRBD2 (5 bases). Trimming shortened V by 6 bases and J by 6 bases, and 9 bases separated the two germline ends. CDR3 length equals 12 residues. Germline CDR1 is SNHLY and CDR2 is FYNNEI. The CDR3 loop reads CASRGDGNEQFF. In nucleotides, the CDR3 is TGTGCCAGCAGGGGAGATGGCAATGAGCAGTTCTTC.

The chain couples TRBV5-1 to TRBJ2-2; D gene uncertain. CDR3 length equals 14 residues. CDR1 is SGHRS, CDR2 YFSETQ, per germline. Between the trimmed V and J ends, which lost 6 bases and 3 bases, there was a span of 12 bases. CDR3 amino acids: CASTPLRDTGELFF. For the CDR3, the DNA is TGCGCCAGCACCCCCCTGCGAGACACCGGGGAGCTGTTTTTT.

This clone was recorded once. The CDR3 nucleotides read TGTGCCAGCAGCTTAGGCGGGACAGGGGGCTATGGCTACACCTTC. It yields the protein CASSLGGTGGYGYTF. The V call is TRBV13, the J call TRBJ1-2, with TRBD1 identical over 11 bases. The CDR3 loop spans 15 amino acids. J gave up 4 bases and V 0 bases, and 1 base lay outside the gene matches. CDR1 is PRHDT, CDR2 FYEKMQ, per germline (reference sequence).

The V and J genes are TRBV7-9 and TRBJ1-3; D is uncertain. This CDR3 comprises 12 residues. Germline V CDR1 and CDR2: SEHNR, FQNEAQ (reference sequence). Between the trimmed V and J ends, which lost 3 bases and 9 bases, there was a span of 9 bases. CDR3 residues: CASSLRGGTIYF. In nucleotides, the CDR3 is TGTGCCAGCAGCTTGAGAGGCGGCACCATATATTTT.

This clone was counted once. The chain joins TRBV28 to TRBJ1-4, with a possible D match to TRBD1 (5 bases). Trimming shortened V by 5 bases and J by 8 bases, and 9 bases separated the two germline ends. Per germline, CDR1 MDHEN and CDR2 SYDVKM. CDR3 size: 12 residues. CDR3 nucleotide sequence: TGTGCCAGCAGTAGGGGCCGGGAAAAACTGTTTTTT. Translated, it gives CASSRGREKLFF. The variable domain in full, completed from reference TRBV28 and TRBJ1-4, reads DVKVTQSSRYLVKRTGEKVFLECVQDMDHENMFWYRQDPGLGLRLIYFSYDVKMKEKGDIPEGYSVSREKKERFSLILESASTNQTSMYLCASSRGREKLFFGSGTQLSVL.

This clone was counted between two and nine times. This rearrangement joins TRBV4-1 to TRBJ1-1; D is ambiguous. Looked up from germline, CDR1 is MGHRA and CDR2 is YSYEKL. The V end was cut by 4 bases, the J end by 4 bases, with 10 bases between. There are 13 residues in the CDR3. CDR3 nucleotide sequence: TGCGCCAGCAGCCTAGAGCCGGGCACTGAAGCTTTCTTT. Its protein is CASSLEPGTEAFF.

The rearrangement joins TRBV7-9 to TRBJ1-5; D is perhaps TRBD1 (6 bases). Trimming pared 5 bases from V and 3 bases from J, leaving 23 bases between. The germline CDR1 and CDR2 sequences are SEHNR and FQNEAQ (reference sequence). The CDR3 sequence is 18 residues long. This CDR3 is CASSLVHSGQLYNQPQHF. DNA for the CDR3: TGTGCCAGCAGCCTCGTCCATTCAGGACAGCTGTACAATCAGCCCCAGCATTTT.

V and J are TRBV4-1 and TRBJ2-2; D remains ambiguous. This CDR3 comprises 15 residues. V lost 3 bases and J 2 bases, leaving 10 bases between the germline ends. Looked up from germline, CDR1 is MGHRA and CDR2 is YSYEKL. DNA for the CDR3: TGCGCCAGCAGCCAGCAGGAAATCAACACCGGGGAGCTGTTTTTT. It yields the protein CASSQQEINTGELFF.

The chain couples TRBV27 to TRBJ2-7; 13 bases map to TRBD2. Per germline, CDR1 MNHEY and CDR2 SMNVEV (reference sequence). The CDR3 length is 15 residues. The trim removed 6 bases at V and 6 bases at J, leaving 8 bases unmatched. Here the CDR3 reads CASRSGLAGSGEQYF. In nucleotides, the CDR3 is TGTGCCAGCAGGTCGGGACTAGCGGGATCTGGCGAGCAGTACTTC.

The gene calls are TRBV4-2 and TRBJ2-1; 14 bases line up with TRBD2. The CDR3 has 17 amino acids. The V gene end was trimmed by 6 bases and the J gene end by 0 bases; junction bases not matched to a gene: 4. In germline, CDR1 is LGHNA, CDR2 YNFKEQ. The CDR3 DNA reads TGTGCCAGCAGTACCGGGACTAGCGGGAGCTCCTACAATGAGCAGTTCTTC. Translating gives CASSTGTSGSSYNEQFF.

The CDR3 DNA follows: TGTGCCAGCAGTTTTTTAGTTGGAGGGTACGAGCAGTACTTC. Residues: CASSFLVGGYEQYF. The J gene is TRBJ2-7, the V gene TRBV27, with a possible D match to TRBD2 (6 bases). The CDR3 has 14 residues. The V gene's germline CDR1 is MNHEY and CDR2 SMNVEV (reference sequence). Trimming shortened V by 3 bases and J by 4 bases, and 13 bases separated the two germline ends.

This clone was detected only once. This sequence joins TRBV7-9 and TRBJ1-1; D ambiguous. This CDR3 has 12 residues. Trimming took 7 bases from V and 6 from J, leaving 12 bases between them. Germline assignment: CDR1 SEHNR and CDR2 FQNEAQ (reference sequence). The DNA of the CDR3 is TGTGCCAGCACCTTTGGGGAGGCTGAAGCTTTCTTT. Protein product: CASTFGEAEAFF.

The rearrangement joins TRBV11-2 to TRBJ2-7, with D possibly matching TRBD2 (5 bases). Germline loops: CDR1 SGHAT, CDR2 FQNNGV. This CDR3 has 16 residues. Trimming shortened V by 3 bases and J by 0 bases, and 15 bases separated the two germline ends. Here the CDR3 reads CASSFPHGDPSYEQYF. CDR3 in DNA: TGTGCCAGCAGCTTCCCACACGGGGATCCCTCCTACGAGCAGTACTTC.

Here the CDR3 DNA reads TGTGCCAGTACCATCACTGACAGACACTATAGCAATCAGCCCCAGCATTTT. Residues: CASTITDRHYSNQPQHF. The genes are TRBV19 and TRBJ1-5, with D possibly TRBD1 on 5 matching bases. Germline assignment: CDR1 LNHDA and CDR2 SQIVND (reference sequence). This CDR3 spans 17 amino acids. Trimming took 7 bases from V and 0 from J, leaving 19 bases between them.

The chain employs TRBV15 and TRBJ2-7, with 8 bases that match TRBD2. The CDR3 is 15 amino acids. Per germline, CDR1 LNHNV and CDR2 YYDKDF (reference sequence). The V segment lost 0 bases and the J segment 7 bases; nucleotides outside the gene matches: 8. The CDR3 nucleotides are TGTGCCACCAGCAGAGAAAGCGGGAGCAGTGAGGAGCAGTACTTC. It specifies CATSRESGSSEEQYF.